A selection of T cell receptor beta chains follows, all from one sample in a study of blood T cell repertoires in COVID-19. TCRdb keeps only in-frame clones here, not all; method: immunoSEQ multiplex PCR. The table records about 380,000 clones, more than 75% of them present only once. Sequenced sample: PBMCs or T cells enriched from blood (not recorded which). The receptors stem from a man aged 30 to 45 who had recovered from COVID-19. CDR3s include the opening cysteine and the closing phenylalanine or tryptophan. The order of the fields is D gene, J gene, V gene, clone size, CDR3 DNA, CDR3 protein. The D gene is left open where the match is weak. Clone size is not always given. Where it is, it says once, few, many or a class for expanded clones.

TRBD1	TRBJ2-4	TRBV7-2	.	TGTGCCAGCAGCACCCGGACAGGGAGGCAAAACATTCAGTACTTC	CASSTRTGRQNIQYF
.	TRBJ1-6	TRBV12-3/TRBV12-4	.	TGTGCCAGCAGTTTCAGGGCTTCACCCCTCCACTTT	CASSFRASPLHF
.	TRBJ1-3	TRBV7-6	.	TGTGCCAGCAGCCCCAGTTTTGCTGGAAACACCATATATTTT	CASSPSFAGNTIYF
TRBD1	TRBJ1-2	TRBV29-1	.	TGCAGCGTTTACGGGACAGGGGGTAATGGCTACACCTTC	CSVYGTGGNGYTF
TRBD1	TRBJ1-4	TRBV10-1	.	TGCGCCAGCAGTGAGTCGGGACAGAACGTTAATGAAAAACTGTTTTTT	CASSESGQNVNEKLFF
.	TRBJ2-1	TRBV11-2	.	TGTGCCAGCAGCCGAATGACTAGTATGAGTGAGCAGTTCTTC	CASSRMTSMSEQFF
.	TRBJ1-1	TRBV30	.	TGTGCCTGGAGCAGAGGTATCACTGAAGCTTTCTTT	CAWSRGITEAFF
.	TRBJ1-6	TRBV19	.	TGTGCCAGTAGTAGTCAGGGCGAGGAATCCCTCCACTTT	CASSSQGEESLHF
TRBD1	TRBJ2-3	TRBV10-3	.	TGTGCCATCAACGGACAGGAGACAGATACGCAGTATTTT	CAINGQETDTQYF
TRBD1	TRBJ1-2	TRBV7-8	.	TGTGCCAGCAGCCCGGGGACAGTCTATGGCTACACCTTC	CASSPGTVYGYTF
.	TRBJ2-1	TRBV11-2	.	TGTGCCAGCAGCTTATCCCAGGGAAATAGGGGCGAGCAGTTCTTC	CASSLSQGNRGEQFF
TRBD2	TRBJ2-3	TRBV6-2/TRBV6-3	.	TGTGCCAGCAGTATCCGGACTAGCGGGGGAACAGATACGCAGTATTTT	CASSIRTSGGTDTQYF
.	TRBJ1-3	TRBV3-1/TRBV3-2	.	TGTGCCAGCAGCCAGCTGACACGAGGAAACACCATATATTTT	CASSQLTRGNTIYF
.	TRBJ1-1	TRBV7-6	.	TGTGCCAGCAGCCCCGGGGTAGGGTGGACTGAAGCTTTCTTT	CASSPGVGWTEAFF
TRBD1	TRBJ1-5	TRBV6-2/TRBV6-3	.	TGTGCCAGCAGTCAAAGGGGACAGCAGCCCCAGCATTTT	CASSQRGQQPQHF
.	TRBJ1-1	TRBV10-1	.	TGCGCCAGCAGACCCTCGGGGAACACTGAAGCTTTCTTT	CASRPSGNTEAFF
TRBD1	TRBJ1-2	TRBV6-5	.	TGTGCCAGCAGTAACACCGGGACAGGGGGCTTTAGCTACACCTTC	CASSNTGTGGFSYTF
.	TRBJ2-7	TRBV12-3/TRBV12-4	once	TGTGCCAGCACTTACTGGAGCTCCTACGAGCAGTACTTC	CASTYWSSYEQYF
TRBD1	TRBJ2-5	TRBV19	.	TGTGCCAGCCGGGACAGGCAACAAGAGACCCAGTACTTC	CASRDRQQETQYF
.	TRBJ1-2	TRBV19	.	TGTGCCAGTAGGACCCTACAGGGAAATTATGGCTACACCTTC	CASRTLQGNYGYTF
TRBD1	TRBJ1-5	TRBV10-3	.	TGTGCCATCAGCGAGACAGGGGATCAGCCCCAGCATTTT	CAISETGDQPQHF
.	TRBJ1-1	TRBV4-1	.	TGCGCCAGCAGCCTCCAGATCCTGAACACTGAAGCTTTCTTT	CASSLQILNTEAFF
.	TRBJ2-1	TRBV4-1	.	TGCGCCAGCAGCCAAGAAGGGAGAGGAGAGAACTACAATGAGCAGTTCTTC	CASSQEGRGENYNEQFF
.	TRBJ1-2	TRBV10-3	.	TGTGCCATCAGTGAGAACAGGCTCCACGCTGGCTACACCTTC	CAISENRLHAGYTF
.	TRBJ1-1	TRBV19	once	TGTGCCAGTAGTCTTACAGGGAGGGTGAACACTGAAGCTTTCTTT	CASSLTGRVNTEAFF
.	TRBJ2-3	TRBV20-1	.	TGCAGTGCTAGATTAAAAGATACGCAGTATTTT	CSARLKDTQYF
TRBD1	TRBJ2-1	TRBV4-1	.	TGCGCCAGCAGCCTTACAGGGGCACAATACAATGAGCAGTTCTTC	CASSLTGAQYNEQFF
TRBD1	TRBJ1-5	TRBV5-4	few	TGTGCCAGCAGCTTGTATGGGACAGGTCCGTGGGTCCTAAATCAGCCCCAGCATTTT	CASSLYGTGPWVLNQPQHF
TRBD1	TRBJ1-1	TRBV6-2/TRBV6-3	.	TGTGCCAGCAGTCGCCGGGACAGGGCTTTTGCTGCTTTCTTT	CASSRRDRAFAAFF
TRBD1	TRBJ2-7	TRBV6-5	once	TGTGCCAGCACTCTGCAACAGGGGGCAAGGGAGCAGTACTTC	CASTLQQGAREQYF
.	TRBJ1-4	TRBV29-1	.	TGCAGCGTTGTAGGCAGGGGCCGGGTTGAAAAACTGTTTTTT	CSVVGRGRVEKLFF
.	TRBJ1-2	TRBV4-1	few	TGCGCCAGCAGCCAAGATGGGGGCAAAGGCTATGGCTACACCTTC	CASSQDGGKGYGYTF
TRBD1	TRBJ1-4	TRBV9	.	TGTGCCAGCAGCGTTTGGGGACAGTCTGAAAAACTGTTTTTT	CASSVWGQSEKLFF
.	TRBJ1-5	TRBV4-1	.	TGCGCCAGCAGCCCCATCCCATCAGTCGATAATCAGCCCCAGCATTTT	CASSPIPSVDNQPQHF
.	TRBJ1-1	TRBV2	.	TGTGCCAGCAGCCCCGGGGAGGCTGAAGCTTTCTTT	CASSPGEAEAFF
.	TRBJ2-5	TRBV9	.	TGTGCCAGTCGGGTTAGAGTTGAGACCCAGTACTTC	CASRVRVETQYF
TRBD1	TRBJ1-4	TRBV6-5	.	TGTGCCAGCAGCCCCGGGACAGGGGAGGAAAAACTGTTTTTT	CASSPGTGEEKLFF
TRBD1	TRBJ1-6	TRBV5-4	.	TGTGCCAGCAGCGCGGGACAGGATAGTTATAATTCACCCCTCCACTTT	CASSAGQDSYNSPLHF
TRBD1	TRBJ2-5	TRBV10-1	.	TGCGCCAGCGCCCGGGACAGCCAAGAGACCCAGTACTTC	CASARDSQETQYF
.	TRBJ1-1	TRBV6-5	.	TGTGCCAGCAAATCAACGGCGGCGAACACTGAAGCTTTCTTT	CASKSTAANTEAFF
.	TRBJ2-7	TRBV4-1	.	TGCGCCAGCAGCCATGGACTCCTCCTCCGGGCCCGATCCTACGAGCAGTACTTC	CASSHGLLLRARSYEQYF
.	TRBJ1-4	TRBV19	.	TGTGCCAGCCGAGCCCGGGGGTCAAATGAAAAACTGTTTTTT	CASRARGSNEKLFF
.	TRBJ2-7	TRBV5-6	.	TGTGCCAGCAGCTCCGGACAGACCTACGAGCAGTACTTC	CASSSGQTYEQYF
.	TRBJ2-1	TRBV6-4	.	TGTGCCAGCAGTGAGGACACCTACAATGAGCAGTTCTTC	CASSEDTYNEQFF
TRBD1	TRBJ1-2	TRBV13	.	TGTGCCAGCAGCGCCTCCTGGGACAGTCTGGAGGGCTACACCTTC	CASSASWDSLEGYTF
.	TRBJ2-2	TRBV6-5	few	TGTGCCAGCAGGGTAACAGGCGTCACCGGGGAGCTGTTTTTT	CASRVTGVTGELFF
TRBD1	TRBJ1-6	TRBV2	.	TGTGCCAGCAGCCCCCGCTGGGACAGTAATTCACCCCTCCACTTT	CASSPRWDSNSPLHF
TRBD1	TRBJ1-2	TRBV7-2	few	TGTGCCAGCAGCATTAATGGACAGGGCTTCTATGGCTACACCTTC	CASSINGQGFYGYTF
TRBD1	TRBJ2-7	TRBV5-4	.	TGTGCCAGCGGGAAGGGGGCGAATTACGAGCAGTACTTC	CASGKGANYEQYF
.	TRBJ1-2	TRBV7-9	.	TGTGCCAGCAGCTTAGGTGACAGCCCTAACTATGGCTACACCTTC	CASSLGDSPNYGYTF
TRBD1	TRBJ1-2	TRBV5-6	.	TGTGCCAGCAGCTTGGTTACAGGGGATGGCTACACCTTC	CASSLVTGDGYTF
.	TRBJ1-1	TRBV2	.	TGTGCCAGCAGTGACAGGCAGCTTGAAGCTTTCTTT	CASSDRQLEAFF
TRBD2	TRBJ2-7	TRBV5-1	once	TGCGCCAGCAGCGCAGGACTAGCGACCGAATACGAGCAGTACTTC	CASSAGLATEYEQYF
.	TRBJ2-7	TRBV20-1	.	TGCAGTGCTAGTCGGGCCGGGGGTATCTACGAGCAGTACTTC	CSASRAGGIYEQYF
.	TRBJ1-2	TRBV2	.	TGTGCCAGCAGTAGTGGACACCTCAGGTCCTATGGCTACACCTTC	CASSSGHLRSYGYTF
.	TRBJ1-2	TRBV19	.	TGTGCCAGTAGTATAGGAGGCGGCTATGGCTACACCTTC	CASSIGGGYGYTF
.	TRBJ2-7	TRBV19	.	TGTGCCAGTAGTCTCGGTAGGGGTCCCTACGAGCAGTACTTC	CASSLGRGPYEQYF